One T cell receptor beta chain is described in this entry. Per the germline V gene, CDR1 is KGHSH and CDR2 is LQKENI. J was trimmed by 2 bases and V by 5 bases; bases with no gene match: 11. This CDR3 has 16 residues. The record originates from a study of cytomegalovirus exposure and HLA in healthy donors. Looking at the study overall: Of the donors genotyped, several hundred in all, less than 90% fell in the Caucasian-associated ancestry cluster.

This PCR relied on a set of 60 Vbeta primers and 13 Jbeta primers. Generated by immunoSEQ multiplex PCR, the TCRdb table keeps only in-frame clones and is missing some. In the table there are roughly 100,000 clones, about 81% of which are singletons. Sequencing used PBMCs. V and J are TRBV18 and TRBJ2-7; 8 bases agree with TRBD2. This TCR was sampled from a man aged 50 to 59 in good health and CMV-seronegative. CDR3 amino acids: CASSSLSGSSTYEQYF. For the CDR3, the DNA is TGTGCCAGCTCATCACTAAGCGGGAGCTCCACCTACGAGCAGTACTTC.